The clone carrying this TCR beta chain appeared many times. Its antigen is currently unknown. The sample is drawn from a study of CD8 T cells in ankylosing spondylitis. Libraries for TCR beta were made by quantitative 5'-RACE with molecular barcodes. In TCRdb, the 5' RACE reads were re-called with MiXCR into one record per CDR3 protein. The sample lists some 30,000 distinct CDR3 sequences, about 7.8% seen once, with about 10% in the top ten. The CDR3 loop spans 17 amino acids. Germline assignment: CDR1 SGDLS and CDR2 YYNGEE. V was clipped by 4 bases and J by 3 bases, with 22 bases between them. Study outcomes and limitations: Prior literature has documented some motif variants in synovial fluid and blood from reactive arthritis.

The clonotype comes from a male donor with ankylosing spondylitis or in good health (not recorded which). V gene TRBV9 combines with J gene TRBJ1-1, with D perhaps matching TRBD1 (6 bases). Material for sequencing was blood, either unsorted or a sorted T cell fraction (not recorded which). The CDR3 protein is CASSFVTSQTGYTEAFF. CDR3 bases: TGTGCCAGCAGCTTTGTTACTTCTCAGACAGGATACACTGAAGCTTTCTTT. The full variable domain, its missing parts supplied by reference TRBV9 and TRBJ1-1, is DSGVTQTPKHLITATGQRVTLRCSPRSGDLSVYWYQQSLDQGLQFLIQYYNGEERAKGNILERFSAQQFPDLHSELNLSSLELGDSALYFCASSFVTSQTGYTEAFFGQGTRLTVV.